The sequence of this TCR beta chain was determined in a study of T cell responses to AZD1222 COVID-19 vaccine. Findings and limits, study-wide: The peak T cell response came first, and repertoires were sampled only after it.

Points on this clone: Its antigen remains unknown.

Germline CDR1 reads LNHNV; CDR2 reads YYDKDF (reference sequence). This CDR3 region has 15 residues. With 1 base removed from V and 0 bases from J, the gap between germline ends came to 7 bases. Sequenced by immunoSEQ multiplex PCR; TCRdb stores in-frame clones only, minus some. The sample yields about 140,000 clones, about nine tenths seen once. The specimen comprised peripheral blood, sampled on day 0 of AZD1222 vaccination. The source is an adult in good health. This chain connects TRBV15 to TRBJ1-5; D remains unclear. The CDR3 bases are TGTGCCACCAGCAGAGGGAGGGTTAGCAATCAGCCCCAGCATTTT. Its translation: CATSRGRVSNQPQHF. The entire variable domain, with the rest obtained from reference TRBV15 and TRBJ1-5, is as follows: DAMVIQNPRYQVTQFGKPVTLSCSQTLNHNVMYWYQQKSSQAPKLLFHYYDKDFNNEADTPDNFQSRRPNTSFCFLDIRSPGLGDTAMYLCATSRGRVSNQPQHFGDGTRLSIL.